The 8 T cell receptor beta chains given below trace back to one sample, sequenced in a study of blood T cell repertoires in COVID-19. Data came from immunoSEQ multiplex PCR; TCRdb stores just in-frame clones and leaves some out. The sample yields 470,000 or so clones, around 85% seen once. The sample comprised peripheral blood. The source of these receptors is a human donor in a cohort sampled during active COVID-19.

J is TRBJ2-2 and V is TRBV24-1; tentative D call: TRBD1 (5 bases). V lost 4 bases to trimming and J lost 3 bases, with 8 bases between them. The germline V gene encodes CDR1 KGHDR and CDR2 SFDVKD. The CDR3 runs to 14 residues. As DNA, the CDR3 is TGTGCCACCAGTGACGCAGGGTACACCGGGGAGCTGTTTTTT. Amino acids: CATSDAGYTGELFF.

This rearrangement joins TRBV4-1 to TRBJ2-1, with 8 bases matching TRBD2. Trimming removed 5 bases from V and 3 bases from J; junction bases left unmatched: 9. The CDR3 spans 16 residues. Germline V gene sequence: CDR1 MGHRA, CDR2 YSYEKL. As DNA, the CDR3 is TGCGCCAGCAGCTCGGGGGGGGGAAGGGACTACAATGAGCAGTTCTTC. This sequence encodes CASSSGGGRDYNEQFF.

This rearrangement joins TRBV7-9 to TRBJ2-7; TRBD1 agrees at 10 bases. The CDR3 has 15 amino acids. Per germline, CDR1 SEHNR and CDR2 FQNEAQ (reference sequence). V shed 2 bases and J 5 bases; nucleotides not matched to a gene: 6. The CDR3: CASSLWDRGIDEQYF. The CDR3 coding sequence is TGTGCCAGCAGCTTATGGGACAGGGGAATTGACGAGCAGTACTTC.

The chain uses TRBV7-9 and TRBJ2-1; TRBD2 matches at 10 bases. This CDR3 comprises 16 residues. CDR1 and CDR2 (germline): SEHNR, FQNEAQ (reference sequence). V gave up 5 bases and J gave up 9 bases; unmatched junction bases: 13. This CDR3 is CASSPSGLAGAGEQFF. Here the CDR3 DNA reads TGTGCCAGCAGCCCCTCGGGGCTAGCGGGAGCCGGTGAGCAGTTCTTC. The full variable domain, its missing parts supplied by reference TRBV7-9 and TRBJ2-1, is DTGVSQNPRHKITKRGQNVTFRCDPISEHNRLYWYRQTLGQGPEFLTYFQNEAQLEKSRLLSDRFSAERPKGSFSTLEIQRTEQGDSAMYLCASSPSGLAGAGEQFFGPGTRLTVL.

V usage is TRBV7-9 and J usage is TRBJ2-1; D is possibly TRBD2 (6 bases). V dropped 6 bases and J dropped 0 bases, with 18 bases sitting between them. CDR1 and CDR2 (germline): SEHNR, FQNEAQ (reference sequence). This CDR3 is built from 17 residues. The CDR3: CASSSWSLATSYNEQFF. The CDR3 region has the DNA TGTGCCAGCAGTTCTTGGTCACTAGCTACCTCCTACAATGAGCAGTTCTTC.

V gene TRBV12-3 or TRBV12-4 combines with J gene TRBJ1-6; D gene ambiguous. The CDR3 length is 12 residues. V lost 6 bases and J lost 7, with 7 bases in between. The CDR3 loop reads CASRKRNSPLHF. CDR3 coding DNA: TGTGCCAGCAGGAAGAGAAATTCACCCCTCCACTTT.

This clone was observed a handful of times. The chain joins TRBV19 to TRBJ1-2, with D maybe TRBD1 (6 bases). Looked up from germline, CDR1 is LNHDA and CDR2 is SQIVND (reference sequence). V lost 4 bases and J lost 6, with 15 bases in between. CDR3 length: 14 amino acids. The CDR3 is CASSSSTGANGYTF. CDR3 in DNA: TGTGCCAGTAGTAGCTCGACAGGTGCGAATGGCTACACCTTC.

This clone was observed once. V and J are TRBV5-4 and TRBJ2-1, with TRBD1 identical over 9 bases. This CDR3 has 18 residues. Germline lookup yields CDR1 SGHNT and CDR2 YYREEE (reference sequence). Trimming removed 4 bases from V and 9 bases from J; junction bases left unmatched: 20. The CDR3 spells CASSPGSYRGQGQPEQFF. DNA of the CDR3: TGTGCCAGCAGCCCGGGGTCCTACAGGGGGCAGGGACAGCCTGAGCAGTTCTTC.